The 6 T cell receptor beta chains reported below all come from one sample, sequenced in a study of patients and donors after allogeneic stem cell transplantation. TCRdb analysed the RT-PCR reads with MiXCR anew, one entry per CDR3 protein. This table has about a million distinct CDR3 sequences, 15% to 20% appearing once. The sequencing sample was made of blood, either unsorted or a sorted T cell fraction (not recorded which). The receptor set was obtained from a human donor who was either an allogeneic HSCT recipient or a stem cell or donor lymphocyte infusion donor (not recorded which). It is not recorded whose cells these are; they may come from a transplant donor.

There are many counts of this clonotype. CDR3 residues: CASTARGSGNTIYF. CDR3 nucleotide sequence: TGTGCCAGCACCGCCCGCGGTTCCGGAAACACCATATATTTT. The chain carries TRBV12-3 or TRBV12-4 and TRBJ1-3; no definite D call. Trimming left V 7 bases short and J 4 bases short, with 14 bases between. CDR3 length: 14 amino acids.

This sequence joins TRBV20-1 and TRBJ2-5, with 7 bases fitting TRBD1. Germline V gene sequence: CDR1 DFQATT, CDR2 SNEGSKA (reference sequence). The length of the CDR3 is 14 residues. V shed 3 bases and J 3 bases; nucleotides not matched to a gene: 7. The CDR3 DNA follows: TGCAGTGCTAGGAGGGCCAGGGGGAAAGAGACCCAGTACTTC. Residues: CSARRARGKETQYF.

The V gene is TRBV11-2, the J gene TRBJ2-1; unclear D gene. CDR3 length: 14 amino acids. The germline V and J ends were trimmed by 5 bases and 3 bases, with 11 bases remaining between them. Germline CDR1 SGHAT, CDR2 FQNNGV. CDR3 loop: CASSLNMYYNEQFF. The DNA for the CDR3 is TGTGCCAGCAGCCTAAACATGTACTACAATGAGCAGTTCTTC. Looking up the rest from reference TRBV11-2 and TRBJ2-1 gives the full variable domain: EAGVAQSPRYKIIEKRQSVAFWCNPISGHATLYWYQQILGQGPKLLIQFQNNGVVDDSQLPKDRFSAERLKGVDSTLKIQPAKLEDSAVYLCASSLNMYYNEQFFGPGTRLTVL.

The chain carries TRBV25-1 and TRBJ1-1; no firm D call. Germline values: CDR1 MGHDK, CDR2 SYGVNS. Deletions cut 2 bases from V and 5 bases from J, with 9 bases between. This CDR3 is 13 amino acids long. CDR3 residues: CASSETAWTEAFF. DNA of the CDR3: TGTGCCAGCAGTGAAACAGCTTGGACTGAAGCTTTCTTT.

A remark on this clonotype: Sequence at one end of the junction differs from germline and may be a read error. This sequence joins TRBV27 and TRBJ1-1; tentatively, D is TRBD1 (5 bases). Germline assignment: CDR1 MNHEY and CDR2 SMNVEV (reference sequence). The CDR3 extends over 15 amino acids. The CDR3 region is CGSSPLGAGQGVAFF. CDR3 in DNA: TGTGGCAGCAGTCCTCTAGGGGCCGGCCAAGGGGTAGCTTTCTTT.

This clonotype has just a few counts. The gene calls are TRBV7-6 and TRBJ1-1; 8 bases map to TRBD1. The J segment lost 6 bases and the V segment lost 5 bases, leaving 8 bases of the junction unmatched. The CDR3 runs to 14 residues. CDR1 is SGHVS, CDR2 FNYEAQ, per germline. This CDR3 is CASSVGQGTSEAFF. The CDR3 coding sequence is TGTGCCAGCAGCGTAGGACAGGGTACCTCTGAAGCTTTCTTT.